A single sample gave rise to the 24 T cell receptor beta chains below, sequenced in a study of chemoradiotherapy in HPV16-positive cancers. Using immunoSEQ multiplex PCR, the repertoire was profiled, and TCRdb retains in-frame clones only, with some absent. Of 20,000 or so clones listed, about 86% were seen once; the top ten hold 3.5% to 5%. This specimen was blood, taken from a patient who underwent chemoradiotherapy. The receptors here all came from a human donor with HPV-associated anogenital cancer.

Concerning this clone itself: A read error may produce the germline difference seen at one junction end. Additional DNA sequences in this sample encode the identical CDR3. The chain employs TRBV7-9 and TRBJ1-1; the D is unclear. CDR1 SEHNR and CDR2 FQNEAQ come from the germline V gene (reference sequence). The length of the CDR3 is 14 residues. CDR3 residues: CASSLDPRSAEAFF. CDR3 nucleotide sequence: TGTGCCAGCAGCTTAGACCCTCGGTCAGCTGAGGCTTTCTTT. Filled out from reference TRBV7-9 and TRBJ1-1, the complete variable domain reads DTGVSQNPRHKITKRGQNVTFRCDPISEHNRLYWYRQTLGQGPEFLTYFQNEAQLEKSRLLSDRFSAERPKGSFSTLEIQRTEQGDSAMYLCASSLDPRSAEAFFGQGTRLTVV.

The chain links TRBV7-2 to TRBJ2-3; 8 nucleotides line up with TRBD2. The CDR3 sequence is 16 residues long. Per germline, CDR1 SGHTA and CDR2 FQGNSA. Trimming at V came to 3 bases and at J to 5 bases, leaving 10 bases not matched to a gene. The chain's CDR3 is CASSFAGPGGRDTQYF. The CDR3, as DNA: TGTGCCAGCAGCTTCGCCGGGCCGGGAGGGAGAGATACGCAGTATTTT.

This chain links TRBV10-3 with TRBJ1-1, with TRBD1 matching over 7 bases. CDR1 and CDR2 (germline): ENHRY, SYGVKD. V lost 7 bases and J lost 3; bases outside the gene matches: 5. The CDR3 is 13 residues long. The DNA for the CDR3 is TGTGCCATCACCCAGGGGGGGGACACTGAAGCTTTCTTT. It specifies CAITQGGDTEAFF.

The chain has TRBV12-5 and TRBJ2-7, with 10 nucleotides matching TRBD1. The CDR3 loop spans 19 amino acids. The V segment lost 3 bases and the J segment 2 bases; nucleotides outside the gene matches: 16. Germline assignment: CDR1 LGHNT and CDR2 FRNRAP. This CDR3 reads CASGFRVPGQGTEPYEQYF. The CDR3 DNA reads as TGTGCTAGTGGTTTCCGTGTCCCGGGACAGGGGACTGAACCCTACGAGCAGTACTTC.

V is TRBV7-2 and J is TRBJ2-3; D call uncertain. Between the trimmed V and J ends, which lost 5 bases and 4 bases, there was a span of 7 bases. The germline CDR1 and CDR2 sequences are SGHTA and FQGNSA. The CDR3 loop spans 12 amino acids. CDR3 sequence reads: CASSASADTQYF. For the CDR3, the DNA is TGTGCCAGCAGCGCTAGTGCAGATACGCAGTATTTT.

J is TRBJ2-2 and V is TRBV7-8, with D perhaps TRBD1 (6 bases). V was cut by 5 bases and J by 5 bases, with 18 bases left in between. Germline V gives CDR1 SGHVS, CDR2 FQNEAQ. CDR3 length: 16 residues. The CDR3 is CASSPRTGKVTGELFF. DNA for the CDR3: TGTGCCAGCAGCCCCCGAACAGGGAAAGTTACCGGGGAGCTGTTTTTT.

The rearrangement joins TRBV30 to TRBJ1-1; 7 nucleotides agree with TRBD1. This CDR3 comprises 18 residues. J was trimmed by 5 bases and V by 4 bases; bases with no gene match: 22. The V gene's germline CDR1 is GTSNPN and CDR2 SVGIG (reference sequence). DNA for the CDR3: TGTGCCTGGATGGACAGGCAAAACGGGCAGGGCAGAAGGACTGAAGCTTTCTTT. Translation gives CAWMDRQNGQGRRTEAFF.

The chain joins TRBV11-3 to TRBJ2-5, with D possibly being TRBD1 or TRBD2 (7 bases each). V was pared by 5 bases and J by 3 bases, with 16 bases between. From germline, CDR1 is SGHNT and CDR2 YENEEA. The CDR3 totals 15 residues. The CDR3 region is CASSQGGKSEETQYF. The CDR3 DNA follows: TGTGCCAGCAGCCAGGGGGGGAAGTCGGAAGAGACCCAGTACTTC.

The chain links TRBV5-4 to TRBJ2-7, with D hard to call. CDR1 is SGHNT and CDR2 is YYREEE in the germline V gene (reference sequence). V was clipped by 0 bases and J by 3 bases, with 7 bases between them. The CDR3 covers 13 residues. CDR3 protein: CASSLAGSYEQYF. DNA for the CDR3: TGTGCCAGCAGCTTGGCCGGAAGCTACGAGCAGTACTTC.

The rearrangement uses TRBV6-5 and TRBJ1-1; D may be TRBD1 (5 bases). The CDR3 contains 14 residues. V lost 6 bases, J lost 5 bases, and 16 bases lay in between. Germline loops: CDR1 MNHEY, CDR2 SVGAGI. The CDR3 protein is CASSPPAGTTEAFF. The CDR3 DNA follows: TGTGCCAGCAGCCCACCGGCAGGGACGACTGAAGCTTTCTTT.

The chain carries TRBV15 and TRBJ1-6, with a tentative D call TRBD1 (5 bases). CDR3 length: 16 residues. Deletions cut 0 bases from V and 9 bases from J, with 15 bases between. Germline CDR1 LNHNV, CDR2 YYDKDF (reference sequence). Here the CDR3 reads CATSRDRRGAGSPLHF. CDR3 DNA sequence: TGTGCCACCAGCAGAGATAGGAGGGGCGCGGGTTCACCCCTCCACTTT.

In its sample, this clone was seen a few times. The rearrangement joins TRBV25-1 to TRBJ2-1; D call uncertain. The CDR3 consists of 16 residues. Trimming pared 3 bases from V and 2 bases from J, leaving 14 bases between. Germline-derived CDR1 and CDR2 are MGHDK and SYGVNS. The CDR3 is CASSDVMMGTYNEQFF. For the CDR3, the DNA is TGTGCCAGCAGTGATGTTATGATGGGAACCTACAATGAGCAGTTCTTC.

The chain employs TRBV5-4 and TRBJ1-1; 8 nucleotides align to TRBD1. CDR3 length equals 15 residues. Trimming removed 4 bases from V and 4 bases from J; junction bases left unmatched: 9. CDR1 is SGHNT and CDR2 is YYREEE in the germline V gene (reference sequence). The CDR3 spells CASSQEGQGRTEAFF. The DNA of the CDR3 is TGTGCCAGCAGCCAGGAAGGACAGGGTCGCACTGAAGCTTTCTTT. The complete variable domain, with remaining parts taken from reference TRBV5-4 and TRBJ1-1, reads ETGVTQSPTHLIKTRGQQVTLRCSSQSGHNTVSWYQQALGQGPQFIFQYYREEENGRGNFPPRFSGLQFPNYSSELNVNALELDDSALYLCASSQEGQGRTEAFFGQGTRLTVV.

V is TRBV6-1 and J is TRBJ2-3, with 14 bases that match TRBD2. V was clipped by 4 bases and J by 4 bases; unmatched bases: 1. Germline V gene lookup returns CDR1 MNHNS and CDR2 SASEGT. This CDR3 has 15 amino acids. The DNA of the CDR3 is TGTGCCAGCAGTGCGACTAGCGGGGGGGCAGATACGCAGTATTTT. It translates to CASSATSGGADTQYF.

The genes are TRBV6-5 and TRBJ2-3; D is ambiguous. Deletions cut 5 bases from V and 2 bases from J, with 8 bases between. Per the germline V gene, CDR1 is MNHEY and CDR2 is SVGAGI. CDR3 length: 13 amino acids. CDR3 loop: CASSTDLTDTQYF. CDR3 DNA sequence: TGTGCCAGCAGTACGGACCTCACAGATACGCAGTATTTT.

The rearrangement links TRBV30 to TRBJ2-4; tentative D call: TRBD2 (8 bases). Germline CDR1 reads GTSNPN; CDR2 reads SVGIG (reference sequence). There are 14 residues in the CDR3. V dropped 3 bases and J dropped 16 bases, with 25 bases sitting between them. The chain's CDR3 is CAWSRGGTAYLRYF. In nucleotides, the CDR3 is TGTGCCTGGAGCCGGGGGGGGACAGCTTACCTTCGTTACTTC. Using reference TRBV30 and TRBJ2-4 for the parts outside the CDR3, the full variable domain is SQTIHQWPATLVQPVGSPLSLECTVEGTSNPNLYWYRQAAGRGLQLLFYSVGIGQISSEVPQNLSASRPQDRQFILSSKKLLLSDSGFYLCAWSRGGTAYLRYFGAGTRLSVL.

The chain links TRBV2 to TRBJ2-1; 13 bases fit TRBD2. The CDR3 totals 14 residues. V lost 3 bases to trimming and J lost 9 bases; unmatched junction nucleotides: 2. CDR1 is SNHLY and CDR2 is FYNNEI in the germline V gene. The CDR3 region is CASSDRTSGSEQFF. In nucleotides, the CDR3 is TGTGCCAGCAGTGATCGGACTAGCGGGAGTGAGCAGTTCTTC. Combining the CDR3 with reference TRBV2 and TRBJ2-1 gives the whole variable domain EPEVTQTPSHQVTQMGQEVILRCVPISNHLYFYWYRQILGQKVEFLVSFYNNEISEKSEIFDDQFSVERPDGSNFTLKIRSTKLEDSAMYFCASSDRTSGSEQFFGPGTRLTVL.

V and J are TRBV30 and TRBJ2-5; D is possibly TRBD1 or TRBD2 (5 bases each). CDR1 GTSNPN and CDR2 SVGIG come from the germline V gene (reference sequence). The CDR3 spans 12 residues. V was pared by 3 bases and J by 7 bases, with 12 bases between. In nucleotides, the CDR3 is TGTGCCTGGAGGCCGACTGGGGGGACCCAGTACTTC. It yields the protein CAWRPTGGTQYF.

This clone was counted once. The chain employs TRBV6-1 and TRBJ1-1; D is uncertain. This CDR3 spans 14 amino acids. Germline V gene sequence: CDR1 MNHNS, CDR2 SASEGT. Trimming shortened V by 4 bases and J by 0 bases, and 9 bases separated the two germline ends. The CDR3 spells CASSGSEVNTEAFF. The CDR3 DNA reads as TGTGCCAGCAGTGGGTCGGAAGTGAACACTGAAGCTTTCTTT.

V gene TRBV30 combines with J gene TRBJ1-4; D is perhaps TRBD1 (6 bases). CDR1 and CDR2 from the germline V gene are GTSNPN and SVGIG (reference sequence). V was cut by 5 bases and J by 0 bases, with 16 bases left in between. CDR3 length: 16 amino acids. This CDR3 reads CAWDTGRTATNEKLFF. CDR3 nucleotide sequence: TGTGCCTGGGATACGGGGAGGACAGCAACTAATGAAAAACTGTTTTTT.

The rearrangement links TRBV15 to TRBJ2-5; TRBD1 matches 7 bases. V shed 1 base, J shed 4 bases, and the junction held 6 bases outside the gene matches. This CDR3 is 15 amino acids long. The germline V gene encodes CDR1 LNHNV and CDR2 YYDKDF (reference sequence). CDR3 coding DNA: TGTGCCACCAGCAGAGGTGGGGGACAGTCAGAGACCCAGTACTTC. Encoded protein: CATSRGGGQSETQYF.

The chain carries TRBV4-2 and TRBJ2-1; 9 bases are a match to TRBD2. CDR3 length: 17 residues. J was trimmed by 8 bases and V by 1 base; bases with no gene match: 12. Germline V gives CDR1 LGHNA, CDR2 YNFKEQ. CDR3: CASSQASGTSPADEQFF. In nucleotides, the CDR3 is TGTGCCAGCAGCCAAGCTTCCGGGACTAGCCCCGCCGATGAGCAGTTCTTC.

The chain employs TRBV6-5 and TRBJ2-1; the D gene could be TRBD1 or TRBD2 (5 bases each). Germline loops: CDR1 MNHEY, CDR2 SVGAGI. This CDR3 has 12 residues. V dropped 7 bases and J dropped 10 bases, with 14 bases sitting between them. The CDR3 is CASTRGQGEQFF. The CDR3 DNA sequence: TGTGCCAGCACCCGGGGCCAAGGGGAGCAGTTCTTC.

The chain joins TRBV13 to TRBJ1-1; D might be TRBD1 (5 bases). Germline values: CDR1 PRHDT, CDR2 FYEKMQ (reference sequence). With 2 bases removed from V and 4 bases from J, the gap between germline ends came to 11 bases. This CDR3 is 14 amino acids long. This chain's CDR3 is CASSLQGGSTEAFF. DNA for the CDR3: TGTGCCAGCAGCTTACAGGGCGGGAGCACTGAAGCTTTCTTT. The full variable domain, completed using reference TRBV13 and TRBJ1-1, is AAGVIQSPRHLIKEKRETATLKCYPIPRHDTVYWYQQGPGQDPQFLISFYEKMQSDKGSIPDRFSAQQFSDYHSELNMSSLELGDSALYFCASSLQGGSTEAFFGQGTRLTVV.